This TCR beta chain is drawn from a study of blood T cells in healthy people across ages. Across the study: About one barcoded beta molecule per two T cells was the capture yield of template switching.

Study results and limitations: Shifts in expanded clonotypes may have been confounded by donor CMV status, which was unknown.

Healthy individuals of Caucasian origin from Russia, aged about 6 to 90, served as donors. In each sample, at least 6 million PBMCs were isolated. J lost 8 bases, V lost 8 bases, and 5 bases had no gene match. Germline loops: CDR1 MDHEN, CDR2 SYDVKM. The CDR3 is made up of 12 amino acids. Regarding this clonotype: Antigen: not known.

A second roughly 7 to 11 cycle PCR used barcoded and J-beta primers. TCRdb itself ran the 5' RACE reads through MiXCR, one entry per CDR3 protein. Among 580,000 or so distinct CDR3 sequences listed, roughly 48% were seen once. The sequencing sample was made of blood. The V gene is TRBV28, the J gene TRBJ2-1; 8 nucleotides line up with TRBD2. This TCR was sampled from a man aged 80 or over in good health. The CDR3 sequence is CASGGAGDEQFF. CDR3 sequence (DNA): TGTGCCAGCGGGGGAGCGGGGGATGAGCAGTTCTTC. The full variable domain, completed using reference TRBV28 and TRBJ2-1, is DVKVTQSSRYLVKRTGEKVFLECVQDMDHENMFWYRQDPGLGLRLIYFSYDVKMKEKGDIPEGYSVSREKKERFSLILESASTNQTSMYLCASGGAGDEQFFGPGTRLTVL.